This T cell receptor beta chain was identified in a study of CD4+ T cells in melanoma. Study results and limitations: In melanoma, neoantigen-specific CD4+ T cells reportedly differed in differentiation state. CD8+ T cell, macrophage and B cell function reportedly correlated with neoantigen-specific CD4+ T cells.

Germline V gene sequence: CDR1 PRHDT, CDR2 FYEKMQ (reference sequence). Trimming cost V 7 bases and J 2 bases, with 12 bases left between them. The CDR3 runs to 13 residues. The sample holds one count of this clone. Its antigen remains unidentified. Sequencing used immunoSEQ multiplex PCR; TCRdb keeps in-frame clones, though not all of them. This table holds about 55,000 clones, over 60% found once. V is TRBV13 and J is TRBJ2-7; D is tentatively TRBD1 or TRBD2 (5 bases each). What was sequenced was tumor tissue. This receptor was obtained from a human donor with melanoma. CDR3 sequence: CASMGVGAYEQYF. The CDR3 DNA is TGTGCCAGCATGGGGGTGGGTGCCTACGAGCAGTACTTC.